Reported below is one T cell receptor beta chain. TCRdb keeps only in-frame clones here, not all; method: immunoSEQ multiplex PCR. This table has 84,000 or so clones, 65% to 90% appearing once. This entry comes from a study of T cell responses to AZD1222 COVID-19 vaccine. V lost 3 bases and J 0 bases, leaving 10 bases between the germline ends. The CDR3 is made up of 14 amino acids. Germline V gene data show CDR1 as SGHRS and CDR2 as YFSETQ. The sequence derives from an adult in good health. The material sequenced was peripheral blood, taken on day 0 of AZD1222 vaccination. The V and J genes are TRBV5-1 and TRBJ2-7; D gene uncertain. The CDR3 DNA reads as TGCGCCAGCAGCTCTCAGTGGGCCTCCTACGAGCAGTACTTC. Protein sequence: CASSSQWASYEQYF.